Included here is one T cell receptor beta chain sequence, with context. This CDR3 region has 15 residues. Trimming pared 6 bases from V and 5 bases from J, leaving 19 bases between. Germline V gene sequence: CDR1 MNHNS, CDR2 SASEGT. The data stem from a study of T cells in Graves' hyperthyroidism and ophthalmopathy. RNA transcripts gave rise to amplified TCR beta CDR3 regions. HTBI primers were the set used in a first-round RT-PCR of the TCR CDR3. MiXCR was run by TCRdb on the multiplex PCR reads, yielding one entry per CDR3 protein. The sample shows some 510,000 distinct CDR3 sequences, 20% of them seen only once.

The source is a man aged 18 to 30 with Graves' hyperthyroidism. The rearrangement links TRBV6-1 to TRBJ1-2; D gene unclear. What was sequenced was blood. CDR3 residues: CASSRDRSDGYGYTF. The CDR3 nucleotides are TGTGCCAGCAGCCGCGACCGGAGCGACGGTTATGGCTACACCTTC.